This T cell receptor beta chain derives from a study of metastatic and nonmetastatic thyroid tumors. Among the patients, none had received any treatment before thyroid surgery. This CDR3 is built from 12 residues. CDR1 is DFQATT, CDR2 SNEGSKA, per germline (reference sequence). V gave up 1 base and J gave up 4 bases, with 6 bases separating them. With MiXCR, TCRdb called clones anew from the PCR reads. Of some 64,000 clones in the sample, just over 4% were seen once. This clone was seen ten or more times. Other DNA sequences in the sample encode the same CDR3. V and J are TRBV20-1 and TRBJ2-3; unclear D gene. This sequence was found in a female donor with papillary thyroid cancer or a benign thyroid nodule (not recorded which). Some clones in this sample may be carry-over from other donors' samples. The sample was blood. CDR3 sequence: CSARAAADTQYF. The CDR3 DNA follows: TGCAGTGCTAGAGCGGCGGCAGATACGCAGTATTTT.